This passage covers 13 T cell receptor gamma chains from one sample sequenced in a study of intestinal T cells in coeliac disease. Genomic DNA came from ten approximately 4.8-µm formalin-fixed paraffin-embedded scrolls per case. The TRG library came from about 200 ng of biopsy DNA amplified with LymphoTrack primers. TCRdb called clones anew from the multiplex PCR reads with CATT. The sample records 800 or so gamma-chain clones, under 60% being singletons. Input material: a duodenal biopsy. The receptors here all came from a human donor with celiac disease.

About this clone: A far more abundant clone sits one base away, making this likely a read error. Different DNA sequences within this sample yield the same CDR3. The rearrangement uses TRGV5 and TRGJ1 or TRGJ2. CDR1 VINAFY and CDR2 YDVSNSKD come from the germline V gene. The CDR3 is 11 amino acids. CDR3 sequence reads: CATWNYYKKLF. The CDR3 nucleotides read TGCGCCACCTGGAATTATTATAAGAAACTCTTT.

Comments on this clone: The translation of this DNA and the TCRdb protein of a much larger clone differ at residue 13, probably owing to a read error; the protein shown here is translated from the DNA. The CDR3 loop reads CAAWELTDPTGWSKIF. CDR3 sequence (DNA): TGTGCTGCGTGGGAACTTACCGACCCCACTGGTTGGTCCAAGATATTT. The chain is built from TRGV10 and TRGJP1. TRGV10 is designated an ORF whose function remains uncertain. CDR3 length equals 16 residues.

The chain uses TRGV10 and TRGJ1 or TRGJ2. TRGV10 is designated an ORF whose function remains uncertain. This CDR3 comprises 13 residues. V lost 8 bases to trimming and J lost 4 bases; unmatched junction nucleotides: 9. CDR3 protein: CAAWDSGYYKKLF. In nucleotides, the CDR3 is TGTGCTGCGTGGGATTCGGGGTATTATAAGAAACTCTTT.

The J gene is TRGJ1 or TRGJ2, the V gene TRGV10. TRGV10 is filed as an ORF, its function uncertain. The CDR3 is made up of 9 amino acids. The V segment lost 8 bases and the J segment 9 bases; nucleotides outside the gene matches: 2. The CDR3 DNA follows: TGTGCTGCGTGGCCTAAGAAACTCTTT. Encoded protein: CAAWPKKLF.

The chain links TRGV4 to TRGJ1 or TRGJ2. CDR1 EGSTGY and CDR2 YDSYTSSV come from the germline V gene. V trimming: 5 bases; J trimming: 13 bases; junction bases outside the gene matches: 11. The CDR3 sequence is 11 residues long. The CDR3 DNA is TGTGCCACCTGGGCCTTAATAAGAAAACTCTTT. It translates to CATWALIRKLF.

Only a few counts were recorded for this clone. TCRdb records a much larger clone's protein for this DNA, with a difference at residue 4 that likely arises from a read error; the protein given is the translation of the DNA. This chain uses TRGV8 with TRGJP1. CDR3 size: 16 residues. Germline CDR1 and CDR2: VENAVY and YDSYNSRV. The DNA for the CDR3 is TGTGCCACCCGGGATAGCCTCGATACCACTGGTTGGTTCAAGATATTT. It yields the protein CATRDSLDTTGWFKIF.

The chain joins TRGV9 to TRGJP2. In germline, CDR1 is GITISATS, CDR2 ISYDGTV (reference sequence). The V segment lost 0 bases and the J segment 9 bases; nucleotides outside the gene matches: 13. This CDR3 contains 16 residues. The CDR3 loop is CALWEVLRVVNWIKTF. The CDR3 region has the DNA TGTGCCTTGTGGGAGGTGCTTAGAGTAGTGAATTGGATCAAGACGTTT.

CDR3 sequence: CATWGTDTTGWFKIF. CDR3 sequence (DNA): TGTGCCACCTGGGGAACCGATACCACTGGTTGGTTCAAGATATTT. The V and J genes are TRGV8 and TRGJP1. The CDR3 sequence is 15 residues long. CDR1 and CDR2 (germline): VENAVY, YDSYNSRV. J gave up 0 bases and V 5 bases, and 6 bases lay outside the gene matches.

This rearrangement joins TRGV9 to TRGJP1. V trimming: 2 bases; J trimming: 0 bases; junction bases outside the gene matches: 9. Germline lookup yields CDR1 GITISATS and CDR2 ISYDGTV (reference sequence). The CDR3 contains 17 residues. CDR3 loop: CALWEAKTDTTGWFKIF. In DNA, the CDR3 is TGTGCCTTGTGGGAGGCCAAAACTGATACCACTGGTTGGTTCAAGATATTT.

This clone was counted once. The rearrangement uses TRGV8 and TRGJ1 or TRGJ2. CDR3 length equals 13 residues. The V gene's germline CDR1 is VENAVY and CDR2 YDSYNSRV. Trimming at V came to 2 bases and at J to 10 bases, leaving 11 bases not matched to a gene. The CDR3 sequence is CATWDKRIIKKLF. In DNA form, the CDR3 reads TGTGCCACCTGGGATAAGCGTATTATAAAGAAACTCTTT.

The rearrangement uses TRGV2 and TRGJ1 or TRGJ2. The CDR3 covers 13 residues. The junction had 14 bases not matched to a gene; V was cut back by 5 bases and J by 10 bases. CDR1 is EGSNGY, CDR2 YDSYNSKV, per germline. CDR3 sequence (DNA): TGTGCCACCTGGGTACGGCCAAATTGGAAGAAACTCTTT. It yields the protein CATWVRPNWKKLF.

The chain recombines TRGV8 with TRGJP1. The CDR3 length is 15 residues. With V trimmed by 4 bases and J by 3 bases, 8 bases remained unmatched. Germline V gene data show CDR1 as VENAVY and CDR2 as YDSYNSRV. This CDR3 is CATWEPISTGWFKIF. Here the CDR3 DNA reads TGTGCCACCTGGGAACCGATATCCACTGGTTGGTTCAAGATATTT.

The chain links TRGV4 to TRGJ1 or TRGJ2. Losses at the gene ends were 5 bases for V and 10 bases for J; bases not matched to a gene: 8. The CDR3 covers 11 residues. CDR1 and CDR2 (germline): EGSTGY, YDSYTSSV. The CDR3 loop reads CATWGWRKKLF. The CDR3, as DNA: TGTGCCACCTGGGGATGGCGAAAGAAACTCTTT.